The rows below give T cell receptor beta chains drawn from one sample of a study of cytomegalovirus exposure and HLA in healthy donors. The assay was immunoSEQ multiplex PCR, and TCRdb's table has in-frame clones only and misses some. The table records some 140,000 clones, around three quarters of them present only once. The sequenced material came from PBMCs. Receptors originate from a woman in her thirties or forties in good health and CMV-seronegative. Both conserved end residues are part of each CDR3. A D gene is named only where the DNA matches it firmly. Rows give clone size only sometimes, using once, few, many, or a class for an expanded clone.

clone_size,v_call,d_call,j_call,cdr3_aa,cdr3_nt
few,TRBV4-1,-,TRBJ2-1,CASSKMSESSYNEQFF,TGCGCCAGCAGCAAGATGTCGGAGAGCTCCTACAATGAGCAGTTCTTC
-,TRBV7-9,-,TRBJ1-1,CASSWGDSLMNTEAFF,TGTGCCAGCAGCTGGGGGGATTCCTTGATGAACACTGAAGCTTTCTTT
-,TRBV7-8,TRBD1,TRBJ2-6,CASSYRDSLKSSGANVLTF,TGTGCCAGCAGCTACCGGGACAGTCTTAAGAGCTCTGGGGCCAACGTCCTGACTTTC
-,TRBV6-5,-,TRBJ2-3,CASSEGERDTQYF,TGTGCCAGCAGTGAAGGAGAGAGAGATACGCAGTATTTT
-,TRBV5-4,TRBD1,TRBJ1-1,CASSLGGQVTEAFF,TGTGCCAGCAGCTTGGGGGGACAGGTCACTGAAGCTTTCTTT
once,TRBV19,-,TRBJ1-2,CASSTRGNHYGYTF,TGTGCCAGTAGTACTAGGGGTAATCACTATGGCTACACCTTC
-,TRBV6-6,-,TRBJ2-3,CASQGNGVPRDTQYF,TGTGCCTCCCAGGGGAACGGGGTACCCAGAGATACGCAGTATTTT
few,TRBV7-9,-,TRBJ1-3,CASSLVAGRSGNTIYF,TGTGCCAGCAGCTTAGTAGCGGGACGCTCTGGAAACACCATATATTTT
-,TRBV5-1,TRBD1,TRBJ2-3,CASSMGQGSSDTQYF,TGCGCCAGCAGCATGGGACAGGGGAGTTCTGATACGCAGTATTTT
-,TRBV5-6,-,TRBJ2-1,CASSLATGTYNEQFF,TGTGCCAGCAGCTTGGCCACAGGAACCTACAATGAGCAGTTCTTC